The 7 T cell receptor beta chains given below trace back to one sample, sequenced in a study of T cells in Graves' hyperthyroidism and ophthalmopathy (dated by TCRdb to about 2019). Libraries were built with multiplex PCR. The run used an Illumina HiSeq 2000. TCR beta CDR3 regions were amplified from RNA transcripts. The first round of RT-PCR for the TCR CDR3 was performed with the HTBI primer set and the Qiagen OneStep RT-PCR kit. TCRdb reanalyzed the raw reads on its own, using fastp at Q25 for trimming and MiXCR for clone calling, and kept in-frame beta chains. One record per CDR3 amino acid sequence lists the most common genes and DNA. In all, the sample holds nearly 600,000 distinct CDR3 sequences, and 14% of those were seen once. The ten largest clones take up about 6.6% of the sample. The material sequenced was blood. These receptors were collected from a woman younger than 35 with Graves' ophthalmopathy.

The chain is built from TRBV5-4 and TRBJ2-3; the match to TRBD2 covers 13 bases. CDR1 is SGHNT and CDR2 is YYREEE in the germline V gene (reference sequence). The CDR3 has 16 amino acids. The ends lost 3 bases at V and 5 bases at J; junction bases unmatched: 6. CDR3 nucleotide sequence: TGTGCCAGCAGCTCCCGACTAGCGGGAGGTGTAGATACGCAGTATTTT. Its translation is CASSSRLAGGVDTQYF.

Many counts were recorded for this clonotype. In DNA, the CDR3 is TGTGCCAGCAGCCAAGCTGCCGGGACAATCTACGAGCAGTACTTC. This codes for CASSQAAGTIYEQYF. The chain has TRBV3-1 and TRBJ2-7, with D tentatively TRBD1 (6 bases). CDR1 and CDR2 (germline): LGHDT, YNNKEL (reference sequence). The V and J ends lost 1 base and 3 bases respectively, with 13 bases between them. CDR3 size: 15 residues.

This clonotype was seen more than once but under ten times. The chain recombines TRBV9 with TRBJ2-3; D perhaps matches TRBD2 (6 bases). The CDR3 has 13 amino acids. V was shortened by 0 bases and J by 12 bases, with 14 bases between the two germline ends. CDR1 SGDLS and CDR2 YYNGEE come from the germline V gene. The CDR3 is CASSVDQRAPQYF. CDR3 bases: TGTGCCAGCAGCGTAGACCAGCGGGCCCCTCAGTATTTT. Full variable domain (remainder filled in from reference TRBV9 and TRBJ2-3): DSGVTQTPKHLITATGQRVTLRCSPRSGDLSVYWYQQSLDQGLQFLIQYYNGEERAKGNILERFSAQQFPDLHSELNLSSLELGDSALYFCASSVDQRAPQYFGPGTRLTVL.

The chain employs TRBV19 and TRBJ2-5, with D unresolved. Trimming pared 3 bases from V and 1 base from J, leaving 3 bases between. The CDR3 sequence is 12 residues long. Germline values: CDR1 LNHDA, CDR2 SQIVND (reference sequence). CDR3 DNA: TGTGCCAGTAGTATCCGCCAAGAGACCCAGTACTTC. Translation: CASSIRQETQYF.

This clonotype has ten or more counts. V usage is TRBV2 and J usage is TRBJ2-7; D may be TRBD1 or TRBD2 (6 bases each). V was cut by 7 bases and J by 2 bases, with 15 bases left in between. Germline CDR1 is SNHLY and CDR2 is FYNNEI. The CDR3 extends over 14 amino acids. CDR3: CASKKQGGTYEQYF. The CDR3 bases are TGTGCCAGCAAAAAACAGGGAGGAACCTACGAGCAGTACTTC. Full variable domain (missing parts from reference TRBV2 and TRBJ2-7): EPEVTQTPSHQVTQMGQEVILRCVPISNHLYFYWYRQILGQKVEFLVSFYNNEISEKSEIFDDQFSVERPDGSNFTLKIRSTKLEDSAMYFCASKKQGGTYEQYFGPGTRLTVT.

This clonotype was detected ten times or more. The V and J genes are TRBV19 and TRBJ2-5; the match to TRBD1 covers 8 bases. V dropped 9 bases and J dropped 3; count of bases not matched to a gene: 3. Germline V gene lookup returns CDR1 LNHDA and CDR2 SQIVND (reference sequence). CDR3 length: 12 amino acids. The CDR3: CASRDRKETQYF. In DNA, the CDR3 is TGTGCCAGCCGGGACAGGAAAGAGACCCAGTACTTC. Full variable domain (missing parts from reference TRBV19 and TRBJ2-5): DGGITQSPKYLFRKEGQNVTLSCEQNLNHDAMYWYRQDPGQGLRLIYYSQIVNDFQKGDIAEGYSVSREKKESFPLTVTSAQKNPTAFYLCASRDRKETQYFGPGTRLLVL.

J is TRBJ2-3 and V is TRBV3-1; TRBD2 might be the D (5 bases). V shed 4 bases and J shed 1 base, with 15 bases lying between them. CDR3 size: 16 residues. The germline V gene encodes CDR1 LGHDT and CDR2 YNNKEL (reference sequence). CDR3 sequence (DNA): TGTGCCAGCAGCCTGGATGGCGGAGCGGGCACAGATACGCAGTATTTT. Translating it yields CASSLDGGAGTDTQYF.